A single T cell receptor (beta chain) is shown here with its context. This sample is drawn from a study of T cell changes during pregnancy in multiple sclerosis. Generated by immunoSEQ multiplex PCR, the TCRdb table keeps only in-frame clones and is missing some. Altogether roughly 110,000 clones are present, about nine tenths being singletons, with the ten largest covering 0.78%. Germline CDR1 SEHNR, CDR2 FQNEAQ (reference sequence). The CDR3 has 15 residues. V lost 5 bases and J 1 base, leaving 14 bases between the germline ends. This material consisted of peripheral blood, taken in the third trimester of pregnancy. The clonotype was recovered from a female donor in good health, enrolled as a control in a pregnancy study. This sequence joins TRBV7-9 and TRBJ1-1; the D is unclear. This chain's CDR3 is CASSPGGRANTEAFF. The CDR3 bases are TGTGCCAGCAGCCCAGGCGGGAGGGCGAACACTGAAGCTTTCTTT.